This T cell receptor (beta chain) was profiled in a study of blood T cell repertoires in COVID-19. This clone turned up a few times. Authors' methods: Reference gene primer amplification gave nucleated cell count estimates. Profiled with immunoSEQ multiplex PCR; TCRdb holds only in-frame clones, not every one. V and J calls and clone size are copied from that table; D and trimming were computed from the DNA. The profile covers about 79,000 clones, with 75% to 90% appearing a single time and about 14% taken by the ten largest. CDR3 length equals 14 residues. V shed 7 bases and J shed 4 bases, with 15 bases lying between them. Germline lookup yields CDR1 KGHDR and CDR2 SFDVKD.

This chain links TRBV24-1 with TRBJ1-2, with D unresolved. The sample consisted of peripheral blood. The origin of this receptor is a man between 65 and 85 years old with active or convalescent COVID-19. CDR3 amino acids: CATSQRLPPYGYTF. CDR3 bases: TGTGCCACCAGCCAAAGACTCCCGCCCTATGGCTACACCTTC.